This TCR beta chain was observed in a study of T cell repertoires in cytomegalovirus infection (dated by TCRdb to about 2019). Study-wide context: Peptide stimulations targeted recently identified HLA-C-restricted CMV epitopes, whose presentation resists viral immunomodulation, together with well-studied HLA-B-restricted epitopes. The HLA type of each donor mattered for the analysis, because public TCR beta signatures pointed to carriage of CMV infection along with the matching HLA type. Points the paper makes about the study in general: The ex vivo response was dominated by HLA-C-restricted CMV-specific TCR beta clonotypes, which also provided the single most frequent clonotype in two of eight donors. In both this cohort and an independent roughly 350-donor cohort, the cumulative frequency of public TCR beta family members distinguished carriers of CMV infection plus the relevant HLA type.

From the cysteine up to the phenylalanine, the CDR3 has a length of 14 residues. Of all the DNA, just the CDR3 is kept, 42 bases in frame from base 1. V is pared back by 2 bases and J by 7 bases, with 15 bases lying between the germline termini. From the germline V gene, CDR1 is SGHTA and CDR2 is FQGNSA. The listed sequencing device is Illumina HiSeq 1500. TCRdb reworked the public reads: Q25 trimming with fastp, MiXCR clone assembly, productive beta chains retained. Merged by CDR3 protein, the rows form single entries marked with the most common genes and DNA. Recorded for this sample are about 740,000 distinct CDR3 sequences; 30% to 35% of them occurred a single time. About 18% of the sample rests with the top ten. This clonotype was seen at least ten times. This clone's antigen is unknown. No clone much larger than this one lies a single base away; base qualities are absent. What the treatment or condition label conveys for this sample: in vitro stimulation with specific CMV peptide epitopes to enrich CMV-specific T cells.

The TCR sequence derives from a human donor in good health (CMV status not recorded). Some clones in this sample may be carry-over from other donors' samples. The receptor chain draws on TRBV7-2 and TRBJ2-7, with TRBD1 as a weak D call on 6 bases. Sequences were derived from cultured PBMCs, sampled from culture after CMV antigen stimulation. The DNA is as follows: TGTGCCAGCAGCTTAAGGCAGGGGATGAAGGAGCAGTACTTC. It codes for CASSLRQGMKEQYF.